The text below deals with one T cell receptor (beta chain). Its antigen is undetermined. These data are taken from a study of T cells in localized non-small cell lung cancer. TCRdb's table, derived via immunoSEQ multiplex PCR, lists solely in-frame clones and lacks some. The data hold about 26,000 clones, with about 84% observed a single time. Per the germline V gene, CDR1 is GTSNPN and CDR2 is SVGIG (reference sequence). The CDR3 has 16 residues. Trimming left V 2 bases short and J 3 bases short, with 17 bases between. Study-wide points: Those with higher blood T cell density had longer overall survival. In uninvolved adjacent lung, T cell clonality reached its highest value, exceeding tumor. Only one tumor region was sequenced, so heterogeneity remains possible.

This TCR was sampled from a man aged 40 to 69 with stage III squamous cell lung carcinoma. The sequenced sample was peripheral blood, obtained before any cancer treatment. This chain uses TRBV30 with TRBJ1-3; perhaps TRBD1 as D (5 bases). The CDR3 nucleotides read TGTGCCTGGAGTCCTCTCCTGGGGGTACGTGGAAACACCATATATTTT. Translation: CAWSPLLGVRGNTIYF.